What follows describes a single TCR beta chain. Its specificity is not known. Via MiXCR, TCRdb re-called the 5' RACE reads, giving one row per CDR3 protein. This repertoire shows about 500,000 distinct CDR3 sequences, 17% found once; its top ten account for around 16%. The data were obtained in a study of T cells after yellow fever vaccination. Points from the study as a whole: Reappearance after the booster was seen for most primary-vaccination clones, at approximately 97% CD4 and about 90% CD8. Abundant clonotypes from the bulk population could get into FACS-sorted repertoires as contaminants.

Per germline, CDR1 SGHTA and CDR2 FQGNSA. The ends lost 4 bases at V and 2 bases at J; junction bases unmatched: 8. This CDR3 contains 16 residues. The chain has TRBV7-2 and TRBJ2-3; 8 bases are a match to TRBD2. The source was PBMCs, collected roughly 5 days after the first yellow fever vaccination. The clonotype was recovered from a man aged 18 to 30 who received the YFV17D yellow fever vaccine. CDR3 sequence (DNA): TGTGCCAGCAGCTCCTTAGTAGCGGGGCCCACAGATACGCAGTATTTT. Amino acids: CASSSLVAGPTDTQYF.